This T cell receptor (beta chain) was recorded in a study of OX40 agonist ivuxolimab in advanced cancers. The CDR3 runs to 12 residues. Trimming removed 5 bases from V and 6 bases from J, with 8 bases in between. CDR1 and CDR2 from the germline V gene are MNHNY and SVGAGI (reference sequence). TCRdb's table, derived via immunoSEQ multiplex PCR, lists solely in-frame clones and lacks some. The table shows around 71,000 clones, with under 80% occurring only once. The sequenced sample was CD4+ or CD8+ T cells sorted from blood, obtained in a trial of the OX40 agonist ivuxolimab. This sequence was found in an adult with an advanced solid tumor such as melanoma, head and neck, liver or kidney cancer. The V and J genes are TRBV6-6 and TRBJ1-5; D possibly corresponds to TRBD1 (5 bases). The CDR3 sequence is CASSQGGQPQHF. In DNA form, the CDR3 reads TGTGCCAGCAGTCAGGGTGGTCAGCCCCAGCATTTT.